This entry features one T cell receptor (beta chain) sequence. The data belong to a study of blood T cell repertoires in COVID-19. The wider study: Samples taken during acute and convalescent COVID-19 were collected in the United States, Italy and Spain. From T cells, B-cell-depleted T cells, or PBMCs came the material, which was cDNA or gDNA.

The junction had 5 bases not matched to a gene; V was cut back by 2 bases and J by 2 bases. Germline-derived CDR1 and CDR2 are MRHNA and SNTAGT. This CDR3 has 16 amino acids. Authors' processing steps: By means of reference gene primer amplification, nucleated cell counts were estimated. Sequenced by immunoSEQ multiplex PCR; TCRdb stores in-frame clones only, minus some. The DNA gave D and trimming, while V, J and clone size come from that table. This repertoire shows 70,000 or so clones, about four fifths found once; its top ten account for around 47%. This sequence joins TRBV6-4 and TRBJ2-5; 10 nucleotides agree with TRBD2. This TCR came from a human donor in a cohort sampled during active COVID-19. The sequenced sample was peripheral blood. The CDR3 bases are TGTGCCAGCAGTGACCCTAGCGGGGGCCTGCAAGAGACCCAGTACTTC. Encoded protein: CASSDPSGGLQETQYF.